The entry below describes one T cell receptor (beta chain). This clone was detected only a few times. Its antigen is not yet known. There are no base qualities to consult, and no much larger clone falls within one base. The data stem from a study of CD8+ T cells in alopecia areata listed by TCRdb under 2018. Context from the whole study: High-throughput TCRbeta sequencing was used to examine T cell clonal expansion in alopecia areata in both the C3H/HeJ mouse model and human patients. RNA was extracted with the PAXgene miRNA kit for fixed scalp, the miRNeasy kit for PBMCs, and the RNeasy kit for mouse skin. Scalp clonality was compared across normal scalp (n=4), patchy alopecia areata scalp (n=8), and alopecia totalis/universalis scalp (n=8). Scalp tissue and sorted CD4+ and CD8+ peripheral blood T cells from patchy and totalis/universalis alopecia areata patients and from healthy controls were covered by human TCRbeta sequencing. TCRbeta CDR3 regions were amplified by immunoSEQ multiplex PCR with 35 Vbeta forward and 13 Jbeta reverse primers.

Lesional scalp punch biopsies and peripheral blood were collected from alopecia areata patients. After PBMCs were isolated by density centrifugation and stained for CD3, CD4 and CD8, a FACSAria was used to sort CD4+ and CD8+ T cells. Alopecia areata patients who were not treated were recruited through a multicenter biomarker study. In 4 to 6 patients from the biomarker study, blood CD8+ T cells were sorted further into NKG2D-low and NKG2D-high fractions. Results and caveats for the whole study, not just this receptor: Compared with normal scalp, lesional scalp, particularly in alopecia totalis/universalis, had higher clonality and more expanded CD8+ clones, which suggests antigenic drive. Shared TCR sequences between patients were less evident than in mice, which may be partly attributable to HLA diversity in the patient population. Unlike mouse skin, where gammadelta T cells dominate, normal human skin contains resident alphabeta T cells that get sequenced too, which complicates analysis of the scalp TCR repertoire.

The library came from the immunoSEQ multiplex PCR assay. For TCR sequencing, RNA was extracted from every sample and reverse transcribed into cDNA to serve as template. First-strand cDNA was synthesized with SuperScript III using a 2:1 mix of oligo-dT and random hexamers. A synthetic immune receptor repertoire was used to assess amplification bias, and residual bias was removed computationally. For the original study's pipeline: Raw reads were preprocessed to remove errors, and CDR3 was defined according to IMGT conventions as the region from the conserved cysteine to phenylalanine. Clonality was computed as 1 minus the Shannon entropy, with the entropy normalized by log2 of the number of productive unique TCRs. Whether scalp clones were CD4 or CD8 was inferred by matching scalp TCRbeta sequences against CD4 and CD8 repertoires sorted from blood. TCRdb carries this immuneACCESS record with in-frame sequences only. Its versions omit some clonotypes, under half of them owing to an unresolved V gene in the studies checked, with the rest unexplained. V, J and clone size reflect that table, while D and trimming were determined from the DNA. The sample table records more than 95,000 clones; around 48% of these occur just once. The biggest ten clones account for 10% of the sample.

From cysteine to phenylalanine, the CDR3 is 12 amino acids long. Only the CDR3 DNA stays, 36 bases, in frame from base 1. From the germline V gene, CDR1 is SQVTM and CDR2 is ANQGSEA. Clipping removes 6 bases from V and 3 bases from J, with 2 as the unmatched junction base count. Sequencing used NKG2D-low CD8+ T cells sorted from blood. The cell subset or site tag for this specimen amounts to: sorted CD8+ NKG2D-low blood T cells. Here the chain combines TRBV29-1 and TRBJ2-7, and 10 junction bases match TRBD1. This TCR was recovered from a human donor with alopecia areata. The CDR3 here reads CSVRTGGYEQYF. At the DNA level, the sequence is TGCAGCGTGAGGACAGGGGGCTACGAGCAGTACTTC.